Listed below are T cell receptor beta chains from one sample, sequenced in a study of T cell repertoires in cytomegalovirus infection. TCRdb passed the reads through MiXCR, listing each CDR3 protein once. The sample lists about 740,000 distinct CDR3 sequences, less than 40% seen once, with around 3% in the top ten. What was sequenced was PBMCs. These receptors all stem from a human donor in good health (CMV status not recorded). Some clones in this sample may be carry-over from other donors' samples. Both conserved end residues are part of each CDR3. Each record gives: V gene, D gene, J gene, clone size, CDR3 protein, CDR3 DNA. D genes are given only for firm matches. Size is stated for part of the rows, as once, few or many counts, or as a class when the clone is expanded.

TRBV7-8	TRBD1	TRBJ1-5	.	CASSSYRTGANQPQHF	TGTGCCAGCAGCTCTTACCGGACAGGGGCCAATCAGCCCCAGCATTTT
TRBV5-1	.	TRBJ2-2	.	CASSSQRGPDGELFF	TGCGCCAGCAGCTCCCAACGGGGTCCGGACGGGGAGCTGTTTTTT
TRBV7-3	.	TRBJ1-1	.	CASSLDLNTEDFF	TGTGCCAGCAGCTTAGACCTAAACACTGAAGATTTCTTT
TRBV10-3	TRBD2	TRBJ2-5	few	CAIASGGAQETQYF	TGTGCCATCGCTAGCGGGGGGGCTCAAGAGACCCAGTACTTC
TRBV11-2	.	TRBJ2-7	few	CASSQSGIWGEQYF	TGTGCCAGCAGCCAATCCGGGATTTGGGGCGAGCAGTACTTC
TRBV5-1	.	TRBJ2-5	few	CASSLDRRGRGIQETQYF	TGCGCCAGCAGCTTGGACAGGAGGGGGAGAGGGATACAAGAGACCCAGTACTTC
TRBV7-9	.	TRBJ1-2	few	CASSLRRDDYGYTF	TGTGCCAGCAGCTTACGCAGGGATGACTATGGCTACACCTTC
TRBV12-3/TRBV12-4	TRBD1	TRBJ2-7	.	CASNRQGVTGSREQYF	TGTGCCAGCAACCGGCAGGGGGTCACGGGCTCTCGCGAGCAGTACTTC
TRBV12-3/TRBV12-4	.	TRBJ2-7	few	CASSLGTGVRSYEQYF	.
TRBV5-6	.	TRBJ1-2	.	CASSLGRVGHGYTF	TGTGCCAGCAGCTTAGGCAGGGTGGGGCATGGCTACACCTTC
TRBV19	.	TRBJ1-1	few	CASSIPGGTEAFF	TGTGCCAGTAGTATCCCGGGGGGTACTGAAGCTTTCTTT
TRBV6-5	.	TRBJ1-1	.	CASSYSNRYEAFF	TGTGCCAGCAGTTACTCGAATCGTTATGAAGCTTTCTTT
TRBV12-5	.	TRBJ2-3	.	CANQQDIF	TGTGCGAATCAACAGGACATTTTT
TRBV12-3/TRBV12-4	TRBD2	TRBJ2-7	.	CASSLTGRALNYEQYF	TGTGCCAGCAGTTTAACCGGGAGGGCCCTTAACTACGAGCAGTACTTC
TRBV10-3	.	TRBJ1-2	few	CAISESYGYTF	TGTGCCATCAGTGAGTCGTATGGCTACACCTTC
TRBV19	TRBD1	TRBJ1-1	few	CASQTGVTEAFF	TGTGCCAGCCAGACAGGGGTAACTGAAGCTTTCTTT
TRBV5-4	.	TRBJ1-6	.	CASSLDGFNSPLHF	TGTGCCAGCAGCTTGGACGGGTTTAATTCACCCCTCCACTTT
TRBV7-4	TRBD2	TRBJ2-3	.	CASSSRGAGGGDTQYF	TGTGCCAGCAGCTCCCGCGGAGCGGGAGGGGGTGATACGCAGTATTTT
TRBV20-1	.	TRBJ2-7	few	CSGSQGPYEQYF	TGCAGTGGTAGTCAGGGTCCCTACGAGCAGTACTTC
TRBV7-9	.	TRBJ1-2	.	CASSYSGENYGYTF	TGTGCCAGCAGCTATTCTGGGGAAAACTATGGCTACACCTTC
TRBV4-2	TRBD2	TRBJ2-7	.	CASSQAGGPGEQYF	TGTGCCAGCAGCCAAGCGGGAGGGCCGGGAGAGCAGTACTTC
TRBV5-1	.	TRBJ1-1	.	CASSLGPTGGGTEAFF	TGCGCCAGCAGCTTGGGTCCCACCGGAGGGGGTACTGAAGCTTTCTTT
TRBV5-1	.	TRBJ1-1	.	CASSSKQMGSPEAFF	TGCGCCAGCAGCTCAAAGCAGATGGGAAGCCCTGAAGCTTTCTTT
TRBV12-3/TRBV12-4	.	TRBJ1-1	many	CASSKTGKAFF	TGTGCCAGCAGCAAGACAGGCAAAGCTTTCTTT
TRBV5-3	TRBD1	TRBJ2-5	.	CASSLDRRGPETQYF	TGTGCCAGCAGCTTAGACCGCAGGGGGCCGGAGACCCAGTACTTC
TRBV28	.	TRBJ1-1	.	CASSTKGPRNTEAFF	TGTGCCAGCAGCACAAAAGGACCGAGGAACACTGAAGCTTTCTTT
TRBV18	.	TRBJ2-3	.	CASSPMSRLYTDTQYF	TGTGCCAGCTCACCTATGAGCCGACTGTACACAGATACGCAGTATTTT
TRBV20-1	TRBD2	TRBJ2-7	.	CSASKPSGGYEQYF	TGCAGTGCTAGTAAGCCTAGCGGGGGATACGAGCAGTACTTC
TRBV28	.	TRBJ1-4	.	CASSGGGDEKLFF	TGTGCCAGCAGCGGGGGAGGGGATGAAAAACTGTTTTTT
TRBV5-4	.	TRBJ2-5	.	CASNRWGEGEETQYF	TGTGCCAGCAACAGGTGGGGGGAAGGAGAAGAGACCCAGTACTTC
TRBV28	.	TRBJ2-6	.	CASGSRQISGANVLTF	TGTGCCAGCGGATCCCGACAGATCTCTGGGGCCAACGTCCTGACTTTC
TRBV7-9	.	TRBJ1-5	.	CASSSGQLNQPQHF	TGTGCCAGCAGCTCTGGACAGCTCAATCAGCCCCAGCATTTT
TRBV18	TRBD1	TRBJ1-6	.	CASSPYGPKGAMGNSPLHF	TGTGCCAGCTCACCTTACGGACCGAAGGGGGCGATGGGGAATTCACCCCTCCACTTT
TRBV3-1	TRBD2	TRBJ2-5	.	CASTRGAGVFQETQYF	TGTGCCAGCACCCGGGGAGCGGGGGTTTTTCAAGAGACCCAGTACTTC
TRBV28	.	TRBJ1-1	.	CASNPYMNTEACF	TGTGCCAGCAATCCCTACATGAACACTGAAGCTTGCTTT
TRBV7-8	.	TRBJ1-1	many	CASSLYGANTEAFF	TGTGCCAGCAGCTTATACGGGGCGAACACTGAAGCTTTCTTT
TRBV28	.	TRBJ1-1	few	CASSLNKNTEAFF	TGTGCCAGCAGTTTAAACAAGAACACTGAAGCTTTCTTT
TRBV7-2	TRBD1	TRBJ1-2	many	CASSSRTGADYGYTF	TGTGCCAGCAGCAGTCGGACAGGGGCGGACTATGGCTACACCTTC
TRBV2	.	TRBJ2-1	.	CASSAGARSGAEQFF	TGTGCCAGCAGTGCTGGGGCGCGTTCTGGGGCTGAGCAGTTCTTC
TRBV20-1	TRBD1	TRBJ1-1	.	CSAREGQGHTEAFF	TGCAGTGCTAGAGAAGGACAGGGGCACACTGAAGCTTTCTTT
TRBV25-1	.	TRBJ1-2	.	CASSEQTGTNYGYTF	TGTGCCAGCAGTGAACAAACGGGGACTAACTATGGCTACACCTTC
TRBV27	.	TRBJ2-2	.	CASSQYDPGAGTGELFF	TGTGCCAGCAGCCAATACGATCCGGGAGCGGGCACCGGGGAGCTGTTTTTT
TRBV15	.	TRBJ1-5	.	CATSGTPNSNQPQHF	TGTGCCACCAGCGGAACCCCCAATAGCAATCAGCCCCAGCATTTT
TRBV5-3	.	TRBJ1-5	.	CASSLVDGNQPQHF	TGTGCCAGCAGCTTAGTAGACGGCAATCAGCCCCAGCATTTT
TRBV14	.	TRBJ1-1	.	CASSLRDFQNTEAFF	TGTGCCAGCAGCCTCCGGGATTTTCAGAACACTGAAGCTTTCTTT
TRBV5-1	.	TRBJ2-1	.	CASYYRDTYNEQFF	TGCGCCAGCTACTACCGGGACACTTACAATGAGCAGTTCTTC
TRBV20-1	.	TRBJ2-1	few	CSARYWALQDEQFF	TGCAGTGCTAGATACTGGGCCCTCCAGGATGAGCAGTTCTTC